This TCR beta chain came from a study of blood T cell repertoires in COVID-19. TCRdb's copy holds only in-frame clones and misses some; the assay was immunoSEQ multiplex PCR. The repertoire consists of 220,000 or so clones, with 84% occurring once and the leading ten covering about 7%. This TCR came from a woman aged 35 to 49 who had recovered from COVID-19. Sequenced sample: PBMCs or T cells enriched from blood (not recorded which).

CDR3 nucleotides: TGTGCCAGCAGCCTAGTTAGCGGGAGCTACAATGAGCAGTTCTTC. Residues: CASSLVSGSYNEQFF. The rearrangement links TRBV7-2 to TRBJ2-1; 9 bases are a match to TRBD2. V gave up 5 bases and J gave up 3 bases; unmatched junction bases: 5. Germline CDR1 SGHTA, CDR2 FQGNSA. The CDR3 length is 15 residues.